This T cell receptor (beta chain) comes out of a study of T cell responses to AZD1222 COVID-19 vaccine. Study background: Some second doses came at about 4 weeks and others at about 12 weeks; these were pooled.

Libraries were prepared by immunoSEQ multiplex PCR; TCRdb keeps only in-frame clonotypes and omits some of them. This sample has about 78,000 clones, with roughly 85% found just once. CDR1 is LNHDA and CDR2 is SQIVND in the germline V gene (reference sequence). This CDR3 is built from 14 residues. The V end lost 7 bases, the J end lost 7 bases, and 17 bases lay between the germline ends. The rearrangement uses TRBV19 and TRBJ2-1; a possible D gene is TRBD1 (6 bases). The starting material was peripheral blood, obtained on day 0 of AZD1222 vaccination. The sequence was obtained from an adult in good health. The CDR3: CASKTWGLRNEQFF. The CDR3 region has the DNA TGTGCCAGTAAGACGTGGGGGCTTCGGAATGAGCAGTTCTTC.